This TCR beta chain was captured by sequencing in a study of blood T cell repertoires in COVID-19. Overall study: Nucleic acid was either cDNA or gDNA, and it came from T cells, B-cell-depleted T cells, or PBMCs.

Clones were read by immunoSEQ multiplex PCR, and TCRdb kept only the in-frame ones, dropping some. The table lists over 150,000 clones, around 85% of them singletons, with 0.63% in the top ten. This clone was seen a single time. The germline V and J ends were trimmed by 3 bases and 7 bases, with 12 bases remaining between them. The CDR3 loop spans 13 amino acids. Germline V CDR1 and CDR2: SEHNR, FQNEAQ (reference sequence). Sequencing was carried out using peripheral blood. This clonotype was obtained from a man in his fifties or sixties with COVID-19, enrolled during active disease. The chain has TRBV7-9 and TRBJ1-2; TRBD1 is a possible D gene (5 bases). CDR3 bases: TGTGCCAGCAGCTTCCAGGGTTCGGGTGGCTACACCTTC. Translated: CASSFQGSGGYTF.